This TCR beta chain was recorded in a study of spatial heterogeneity in lung cancer. Via MiXCR, TCRdb re-called the 5' RACE reads, giving one row per CDR3 protein. The sample has a few thousand distinct CDR3 sequences, over 5.5% seen once. Documented time point: sample taken at primary tumor resection. In each case, whole RNA from tumor, nontumor lung or frozen PBMC was sequenced unsorted. In this sample, this clonotype is medium-sized. Its antigen is currently unknown. CDR1 and CDR2 (germline): SGHAT, FQNNGV. The CDR3 consists of 15 residues. The V and J ends lost 6 bases and 7 bases, in that order; junction bases with no gene match: 6. Study results and limitations: Mutation counts in tumors were tracked by counts of expanded intratumoral alpha and beta TCRs.

The starting material was lung tumor tissue, obtained at surgery. The origin of this receptor is a female donor with early-stage non-small cell lung cancer. The rearrangement uses TRBV11-2 and TRBJ2-1; TRBD2 aligns across 13 bases. The CDR3 region has the DNA TGTGCCAGCAGTTTCGAGACTAGCGGGAGGAATGAGCAGTTCTTC. This sequence encodes CASSFETSGRNEQFF.